This is a list of T cell receptor beta chains from one sample in a study of OX40 agonist ivuxolimab in advanced cancers. TCRdb's table, derived via immunoSEQ multiplex PCR, lists solely in-frame clones and lacks some. The sample carries under 100,000 clones, over 75% recorded once. The sample here was CD4+ or CD8+ T cells sorted from blood, taken in a trial of the OX40 agonist ivuxolimab. These receptors were taken from an adult with an advanced solid tumor such as melanoma, head and neck, liver or kidney cancer. Both conserved end residues are part of each CDR3. Rows may omit the clone size; those that give it use once, few, many or a size class.

V gene,clone size,CDR3 protein
TRBV6-6,-,CASSRSGRDGYEQYF
TRBV4-2,-,CASSQGGPTDTQYF
TRBV5-1,-,CASSLVPIQPSTDTQYF
TRBV27,-,CASSDPWRVGQYF
TRBV30,-,CAWSQVLGYTF
TRBV7-9,-,CASSSARDRGLTGELFF
TRBV29-1,-,CSVVQGSYEQYF
TRBV11-3,-,CASSPRKGGELFF
TRBV6-1,-,CASSYESMYEQYF
TRBV5-1,-,CASSRAGNSGNTIYF
TRBV19,-,CASSTQGVGYGYTF
TRBV5-5,-,CASSSIGTGGRGYTF
TRBV6-6,-,CASSYSTRADLYGYTF
TRBV27,-,CASRPAGGASETQYF
TRBV18,-,CASSPSGQGREQYF
TRBV7-2,-,CASSLEAGGIANYQPQHF
TRBV6-1,-,CASSARTTGTQYF
TRBV7-6,-,CASSPRGRANEKLFF
TRBV7-2,few,CASSTQDRGGSSPLHF
TRBV25-1,-,CASSVGAGNTIYF
TRBV5-1,-,CASSLEGGVTDTQYF
TRBV7-9,-,CASSRGQGRTDTQYF
TRBV6-6,-,CASRTRGTSGEYEQYF
TRBV2,-,CASSEGSQGDQPQHF
TRBV20-1,few,CSARQGFEAFF
TRBV6-5,-,CASSLGTGLHEQYF
TRBV12-5,-,CASGRGQGSQEAFF
TRBV5-4,-,CASSYYRGDDSPLHF
TRBV30,-,CAWSVDTDTQYF
TRBV29-1,-,CSVGEITYEQYF
TRBV2,-,CASQPNRGMNTEAFF
TRBV10-3,-,CAMPGQGKNIQYF
TRBV19,-,CASSIRGQGTEAFF
TRBV5-1,-,CASSLEAGGYNEQFF
TRBV7-8,few,CASSLAGGWKPQHF
TRBV6-1,-,CASSDRTGGSKETQYF
TRBV6-5,-,CASETAGLNQPQHF
TRBV28,-,CASTPGRNYGYTF
TRBV27,-,CASMDRVVGELFF
TRBV6-6,-,CASRYPGRTFGTIYF
TRBV11-2,-,CASRRQSLGANVLTF
TRBV4-3,-,CASSRDPGTANYGYTF
TRBV19,-,CATKVGLHIGNTIYF
TRBV7-7,-,CASSPSTNTEAFF
TRBV7-8,-,CASSGQRNQPQHF
TRBV20-1,-,CSARIGKLFF
TRBV30,-,CAWKTRQGATYEQYF
TRBV10-3,-,CAISESILRDNQPQHF
TRBV11-2,-,CASSLDIFKDTEAFF
TRBV10-3,-,CAITGQGSDEQFF
TRBV27,-,CASSLEADQGGETGELFF
TRBV7-8,-,CASSLGARLAHEQYF
TRBV25-1,few,CASSEFSGGAGGETQYF
TRBV6-1,once,CASEEGWTGGEAFF
TRBV9,-,CASSGKTGANTDTQYF
TRBV19,-,CASRSRAEGGEQYF
TRBV5-6,-,CASSFRSGGFLNTEAFF
TRBV5-1,-,CASSSGTGDLSGNTIYF
TRBV6-1,-,CASRSPGTYEQYF